One sample yielded the 2 T cell receptor beta chains listed below, sequenced in a study of Tregs in tolerant kidney transplant recipients. Profiled with immunoSEQ multiplex PCR; TCRdb holds only in-frame clones, not every one. The repertoire holds some 55,000 clones, with roughly 88% as singletons. Sample: Tregs from blood, taken before the transplant. The receptor source for this set is a human donor who received a combined kidney and bone marrow transplant.

This rearrangement joins TRBV28 to TRBJ2-6; a possible D gene is TRBD2 (5 bases). Germline-derived CDR1 and CDR2 are MDHEN and SYDVKM. There are 18 residues in the CDR3. V was clipped by 5 bases and J by 0 bases, with 17 bases between them. CDR3 coding DNA: TGTGCCAGCAGTCTCCGAGAGGGCCGGAGCTCTGGGGCCAACGTCCTGACTTTC. This encodes CASSLREGRSSGANVLTF. The variable domain in full, with the rest retrieved from reference TRBV28 and TRBJ2-6, is DVKVTQSSRYLVKRTGEKVFLECVQDMDHENMFWYRQDPGLGLRLIYFSYDVKMKEKGDIPEGYSVSREKKERFSLILESASTNQTSMYLCASSLREGRSSGANVLTFGAGSRLTVL.

V usage is TRBV5-1 and J usage is TRBJ2-5; D could derive from TRBD1 or TRBD2 (5 bases each). V gave up 4 bases and J gave up 2 bases, with 21 bases separating them. The CDR3 contains 17 residues. Germline CDR1 reads SGHRS; CDR2 reads YFSETQ. The DNA for the CDR3 is TGCGCCAGCAGCGAGCGGTACTTTGGGGCAGAACAAGAGACCCAGTACTTC. Amino acids: CASSERYFGAEQETQYF.